This record looks at one T cell receptor beta chain sequence and its context. Its antigen is unidentified. The sample is drawn from a study of T cell responses to AZD1222 COVID-19 vaccine. Whole-study findings and limits: Spike-specific TCR breadth and depth rose after two AZD1222 doses. Unmutated regions of variants are reportedly targeted by nearly half of spike-specific TCRs. The number of AZD1222 recipients seropositive at baseline was only six.

Some clones are missing from TCRdb's copy, which holds only in-frame ones; the method was immunoSEQ multiplex PCR. Here the sample spans tens of thousands of clones, approximately 90% being singletons. Germline loops: CDR1 MDHEN, CDR2 SYDVKM. The CDR3 covers 14 residues. V lost 4 bases and J 5 bases, leaving 14 bases between the germline ends. Specimen: peripheral blood, collected 28 days after the second AZD1222 dose. This TCR was recovered from an adult who received the AZD1222 COVID-19 vaccine. The V gene is TRBV28, the J gene TRBJ1-2; D is perhaps TRBD1 (6 bases). The DNA for the CDR3 is TGTGCCAGCAGTTCTCTAGGGGGTCGGTATGGCTACACCTTC. Translation: CASSSLGGRYGYTF.